The 6 T cell receptor beta chains listed next were all sequenced from one sample in a study of T-cell reconstitution after alpha-beta-depleted transplantation in children. A TCRbeta library incorporating unique molecular identifiers was prepared. Using its own MiXCR run on the PCR reads, TCRdb lists one record per CDR3 protein. The sample includes almost 500,000 distinct CDR3 sequences, around 12% of them seen just once. The sample in question was PBMCs from the stem cell graft donor, obtained from the stem cell graft. These receptor sequences come from a human donor who donated a stem cell graft to a child with combined immunodeficiency.

This clonotype turned up a few times. The chain couples TRBV4-3 to TRBJ2-5; D might be TRBD2 (5 bases). Per germline, CDR1 LGHNA and CDR2 YSLEER. This CDR3 is built from 15 residues. Trimming shortened V by 0 bases and J by 2 bases, and 10 bases separated the two germline ends. In DNA form, the CDR3 reads TGCGCCAGCAGCCAAGAGCGGGCAGAACAAGAGACCCAGTACTTC. Amino acid sequence: CASSQERAEQETQYF.

V usage is TRBV20-1 and J usage is TRBJ2-3; unclear D gene. Germline assignment: CDR1 DFQATT and CDR2 SNEGSKA (reference sequence). Trimming pared 2 bases from V and 0 bases from J, leaving 15 bases between. This CDR3 is 16 amino acids long. CDR3 sequence (DNA): TGCAGTGCTAGACCCCGAGGCAGCGAGAGCACAGATACGCAGTATTTT. Protein: CSARPRGSESTDTQYF.

This clonotype appeared many times. The V call is TRBV20-1, the J call TRBJ2-2; no definite D call. Germline CDR1 is DFQATT and CDR2 is SNEGSKA (reference sequence). The length of the CDR3 is 13 residues. Trimming cost V 1 base and J 8 bases, with 11 bases left between them. The CDR3 coding sequence is TGCAGTGCTAGAGTAAGATCTGGAGGGGAGCTGTTTTTT. It translates to CSARVRSGGELFF.

This clonotype was seen a few times. The chain couples TRBV7-9 to TRBJ2-2; TRBD2 aligns across 9 bases. Germline CDR1 is SEHNR and CDR2 is FQNEAQ (reference sequence). Trimming at V came to 5 bases and at J to 6 bases, leaving 13 bases not matched to a gene. This CDR3 contains 17 residues. Here the CDR3 DNA reads TGTGCCAGCAGCCCACCAACCGGGACTAGCCTCGCCGGGGAGCTGTTTTTT. Its protein is CASSPPTGTSLAGELFF.

This chain joins TRBV12-3 or TRBV12-4 and TRBJ1-1, with D unclear. The CDR3 is made up of 13 amino acids. V lost 6 bases, J lost 3 bases, and 11 bases lay in between. The CDR3 reads CASRKGRYTEAFF. In nucleotides, the CDR3 is TGTGCCAGCAGAAAGGGTAGATACACTGAAGCTTTCTTT.

In this sample, this clonotype turned up many times. The chain employs TRBV6-5 and TRBJ2-7; 7 nucleotides agree with TRBD1. The J segment lost 2 bases and the V segment lost 4 bases, leaving 2 bases of the junction unmatched. This CDR3 contains 13 residues. Germline V gene sequence: CDR1 MNHEY, CDR2 SVGAGI. CDR3 sequence (DNA): TGTGCCAGCAGTTGGGACAGAACCTACGAGCAGTACTTC. Encoded protein: CASSWDRTYEQYF.